The entry below describes one TCR beta chain. These data belong to a study of blood T cell repertoires in COVID-19. Overall study: There were acute and convalescent COVID-19 samples, and they came from the United States, Italy and Spain.

This table comes from immunoSEQ multiplex PCR, and its TCRdb copy is limited to in-frame clones, with some not included. The sample lists some 45,000 clones; approximately 87% were seen once. Trimming stripped 0 bases from V and 4 bases from J, with 10 bases between. The CDR3 loop spans 14 amino acids. The germline V gene encodes CDR1 LGHDT and CDR2 YNNKEL (reference sequence). This sequence was found in a human donor in a cohort sampled during active COVID-19. The chain carries TRBV3-1 (or the pseudogene TRBV3-2) and TRBJ2-7; D gene unclear. Sequencing used peripheral blood. In DNA form, the CDR3 reads TGTGCCAGCAGCCAAGACTACGGAGCATACGAGCAGTACTTC. This encodes CASSQDYGAYEQYF.